These T cell receptor beta chains were read from a single sample in a study of CD8+ T cells in alopecia areata. Clones were sequenced by immunoSEQ multiplex PCR, and TCRdb holds only the in-frame ones, with some missing. The table shows approximately 98,000 clones, with roughly 60% occurring only once. Sample: CD8+ T cells sorted from blood. The source is a human donor in good health. CDR3s leave out the opening cysteine and the closing phenylalanine or tryptophan. Fields, in order: D gene, V gene, CDR3 protein. A D gene is named only where the DNA matches it firmly.

d_call: -
v_call: TRBV7-9
cdr3_aa: ASSSRGEAF

d_call: -
v_call: TRBV5-6
cdr3_aa: ASSLFYQNEQF

d_call: -
v_call: TRBV5-4
cdr3_aa: ASTDRRITDTQY

d_call: -
v_call: TRBV28
cdr3_aa: ASTPGPGQGYEQY

d_call: -
v_call: TRBV27
cdr3_aa: ASSLQGASGNEQF

d_call: -
v_call: TRBV7-9
cdr3_aa: ASSPGQSNSPLH

d_call: -
v_call: TRBV19
cdr3_aa: ASSIGRAYNTGELF

d_call: TRBD1
v_call: TRBV29-1
cdr3_aa: SVTGLSGANVLT

d_call: -
v_call: TRBV9
cdr3_aa: ASSVEGSGTEAF

d_call: -
v_call: TRBV29-1
cdr3_aa: SVGGVQETQY

d_call: -
v_call: TRBV7-9
cdr3_aa: ASSPYGTGEY

d_call: -
v_call: TRBV7-2
cdr3_aa: ASSLRGGRSYEQY

d_call: -
v_call: TRBV9
cdr3_aa: ASTKGGHIIHPLH

d_call: TRBD1
v_call: TRBV5-1
cdr3_aa: ASSRAGTVAETQY

d_call: -
v_call: TRBV28
cdr3_aa: ASSFWPYEQY

d_call: -
v_call: TRBV11-1
cdr3_aa: ASSSDSYEQY

d_call: -
v_call: TRBV5-6
cdr3_aa: ASSFNPDRVFEQY

d_call: -
v_call: TRBV11-2
cdr3_aa: ASSTPGTPKRDNEQF

d_call: TRBD1
v_call: TRBV29-1
cdr3_aa: SVTGTGATFYGYT

d_call: TRBD2
v_call: TRBV2
cdr3_aa: ASSEALAGGSNEQY